Below are 9 T cell receptor beta chains sequenced from a single sample in a study of OX40 agonist ivuxolimab in advanced cancers. Sequencing used immunoSEQ multiplex PCR; TCRdb keeps in-frame clones, though not all of them. Of about 70,000 clones in the sample, roughly 80% were seen once. Here the sequenced sample was CD4+ or CD8+ T cells sorted from blood, taken in a trial of the OX40 agonist ivuxolimab. Receptor source: an adult with an advanced solid tumor such as melanoma, head and neck, liver or kidney cancer.

The V call is TRBV6-1, the J call TRBJ2-7, with TRBD1 as a possible D gene (6 bases). This CDR3 has 14 amino acids. Trimming took 3 bases from V and 5 from J, leaving 14 bases between them. The germline V gene has CDR1 MNHNS and CDR2 SASEGT. This CDR3 reads CASSESGAGHEQYV. The CDR3 nucleotides are TGTGCCAGCAGTGAGTCAGGGGCAGGGCACGAGCAGTACGTC.

V is TRBV7-8 and J is TRBJ2-4, with D perhaps matching TRBD2 (5 bases). The CDR3 consists of 15 residues. Germline lookup yields CDR1 SGHVS and CDR2 FQNEAQ. Trimming cost V 4 bases and J 6 bases, with 16 bases left between them. DNA of the CDR3: TGTGCCAGCAGCTCCTCCGCTAGCATCGCAAACATTCAGTACTTC. Protein product: CASSSSASIANIQYF.

The J gene is TRBJ2-2, the V gene TRBV18; D perhaps matches TRBD2 (6 bases). This CDR3 is built from 14 residues. Trimming took 3 bases from V and 5 from J, leaving 10 bases between them. Germline-derived CDR1 and CDR2 are KGHSH and LQKENI. CDR3 sequence: CASSPDYLTGELFF. The CDR3 region has the DNA TGTGCCAGCTCACCGGACTATCTGACCGGGGAGCTGTTTTTT.

This clone has a handful of counts. V and J are TRBV30 and TRBJ1-4, with TRBD1 matching over 7 bases. Trimming cost V 2 bases and J 6 bases; bases outside gene matches: 6. This CDR3 spans 14 amino acids. Germline V gene lookup returns CDR1 GTSNPN and CDR2 SVGIG (reference sequence). The CDR3 region is CAWSMAGGDEKLFF. CDR3 in DNA: TGTGCCTGGAGTATGGCAGGGGGGGATGAAAAACTGTTTTTT. The full variable domain, with the rest looked up from reference TRBV30 and TRBJ1-4, is SQTIHQWPATLVQPVGSPLSLECTVEGTSNPNLYWYRQAAGRGLQLLFYSVGIGQISSEVPQNLSASRPQDRQFILSSKKLLLSDSGFYLCAWSMAGGDEKLFFGSGTQLSVL.

V and J are TRBV11-2 and TRBJ2-5, with TRBD1 matching 8 bases. The trim removed 2 bases at V and 6 bases at J, leaving 8 bases unmatched. CDR1 and CDR2 (germline): SGHAT, FQNNGV. The CDR3 runs 15 residues. CDR3 loop: CASSLPGQVTKTQYF. The CDR3 coding sequence is TGTGCCAGCAGCTTACCGGGACAGGTCACAAAGACCCAGTACTTC.

V and J are TRBV4-1 and TRBJ2-3, with 7 bases matching TRBD1. This CDR3 comprises 16 residues. The ends lost 0 bases at V and 10 bases at J; junction bases unmatched: 13. Germline V gene lookup returns CDR1 MGHRA and CDR2 YSYEKL. CDR3 bases: TGCGCCAGCAGCCAAGATTGGAGACAGGGAGTCGCGGCGCAGTATTTT. Protein sequence: CASSQDWRQGVAAQYF.

This sequence joins TRBV18 and TRBJ1-4; unclear D gene. The CDR3 sequence is 13 residues long. Per germline, CDR1 KGHSH and CDR2 LQKENI. Trimming left V 4 bases short and J 5 bases short, with 8 bases between. Here the CDR3 reads CASSRSQNEKLFF. DNA for the CDR3: TGTGCCAGCTCACGCTCACAGAATGAAAAACTGTTTTTT.

At least ten counts were recorded for this clone. CDR3 nucleotide sequence: TGCAGCGCTCCCTCCTTGGGCACTGAAGCTTTCTTT. Protein: CSAPSLGTEAFF. The rearrangement joins TRBV29-1 to TRBJ1-1, with D unresolved. From germline, CDR1 is SQVTM and CDR2 ANQGSEA. Trimming shortened V by 7 bases and J by 4 bases, and 13 bases separated the two germline ends. The CDR3 runs 12 residues.

This chain connects TRBV6-6 to TRBJ2-7; D call uncertain. Trimming took off 5 bases at V and 3 bases at J, with 5 bases between the two ends. The CDR3 sequence is 11 residues long. The germline CDR1 and CDR2 sequences are MNHNY and SVGAGI (reference sequence). The DNA for the CDR3 is TGTGCCAGCAGTCGTAACTACGAGCAGTACTTC. This encodes CASSRNYEQYF.